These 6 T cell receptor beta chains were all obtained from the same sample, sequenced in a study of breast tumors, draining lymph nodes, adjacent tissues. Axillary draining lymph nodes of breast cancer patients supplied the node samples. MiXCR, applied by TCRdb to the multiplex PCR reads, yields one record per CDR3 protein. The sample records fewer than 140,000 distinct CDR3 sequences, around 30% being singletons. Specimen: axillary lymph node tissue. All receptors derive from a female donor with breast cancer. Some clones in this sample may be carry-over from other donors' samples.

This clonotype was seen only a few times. This CDR3 is CASSGKLAGGGTDTQYF. The CDR3 DNA is TGTGCCAGCAGTGGGAAACTAGCGGGAGGGGGCACAGATACGCAGTATTTT. The rearrangement uses TRBV6-1 and TRBJ2-3, with 13 bases lining up with TRBD2. The length of the CDR3 is 17 residues. Germline lookup yields CDR1 MNHNS and CDR2 SASEGT. The junction had 5 bases not matched to a gene; V was cut back by 4 bases and J by 1 base.

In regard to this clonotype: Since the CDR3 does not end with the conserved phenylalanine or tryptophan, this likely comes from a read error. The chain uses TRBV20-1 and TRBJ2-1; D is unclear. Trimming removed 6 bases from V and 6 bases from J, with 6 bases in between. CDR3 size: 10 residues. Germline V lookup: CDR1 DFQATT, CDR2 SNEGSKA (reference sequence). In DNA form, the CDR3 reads TGCAGTGCCTATAGCAATGAGCAGTTCTCC. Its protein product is CSAYSNEQFS.

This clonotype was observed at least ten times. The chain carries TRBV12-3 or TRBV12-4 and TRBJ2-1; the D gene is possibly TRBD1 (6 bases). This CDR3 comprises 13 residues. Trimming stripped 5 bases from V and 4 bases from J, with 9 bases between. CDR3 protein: CASSRTVYNEQFF. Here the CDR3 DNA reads TGTGCCAGCAGTCGGACAGTGTACAATGAGCAGTTCTTC.

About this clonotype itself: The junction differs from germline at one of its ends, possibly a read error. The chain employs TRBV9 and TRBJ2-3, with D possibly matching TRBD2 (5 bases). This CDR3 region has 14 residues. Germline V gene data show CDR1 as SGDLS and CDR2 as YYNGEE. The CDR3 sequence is CASSVGGITDTRHF. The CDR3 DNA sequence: TGTGCCAGCAGCGTAGGAGGGATTACAGATACGCGGCATTTT.

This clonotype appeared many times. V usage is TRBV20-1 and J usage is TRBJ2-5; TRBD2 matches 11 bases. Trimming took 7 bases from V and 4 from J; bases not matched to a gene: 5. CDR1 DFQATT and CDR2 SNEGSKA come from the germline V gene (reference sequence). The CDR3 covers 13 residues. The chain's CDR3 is CSVAGGMGETQYF. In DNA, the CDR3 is TGCAGTGTAGCGGGAGGGATGGGAGAGACCCAGTACTTC.

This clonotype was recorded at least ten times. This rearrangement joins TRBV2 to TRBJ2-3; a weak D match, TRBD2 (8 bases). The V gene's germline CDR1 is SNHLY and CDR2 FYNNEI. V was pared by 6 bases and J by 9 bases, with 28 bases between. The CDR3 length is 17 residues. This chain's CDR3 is CASSQGGGGPPPGTQYF. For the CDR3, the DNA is TGTGCCAGCAGCCAGGGGGGCGGGGGGCCGCCACCAGGCACGCAGTATTTT.